This T cell receptor (beta chain) was profiled in a study of T cells in localized non-small cell lung cancer. V dropped 6 bases and J dropped 3 bases, with 23 bases sitting between them. Germline CDR1 MGHRA, CDR2 YSYEKL. The CDR3 extends over 17 amino acids. Clones were read by immunoSEQ multiplex PCR, and TCRdb kept only the in-frame ones, dropping some. The data contain approximately 89,000 clones, roughly 75% of them seen just once; the ten biggest clones take up over 15%. The specimen was PBMCs, collected before any cancer treatment. The sequence derives from a man aged 40-75 years with stage II squamous cell lung carcinoma. V usage is TRBV4-1 and J usage is TRBJ1-1; D gene uncertain. CDR3 bases: TGCGCCAGCAGTGAGCATCTAAGACATTCTGTCGACACTGAAGCTTTCTTT. Amino acids: CASSEHLRHSVDTEAFF.